This TCR beta chain emerged from a study of metastatic and nonmetastatic thyroid tumors. No patient had received any treatment before thyroid surgery. Through MiXCR, TCRdb re-clonotyped the PCR reads. This table has about 22,000 clones, around 40% appearing once. CDR1 is LGHNA, CDR2 YSLEER, per germline. Trimming left V 3 bases short and J 0 bases short, with 14 bases between. This CDR3 comprises 16 residues. This clone is medium-sized by share. The sample taken for sequencing was blood. The sequence derives from a male donor with papillary thyroid cancer or a benign thyroid nodule (not recorded which). Some clones in this sample may be carry-over from other donors' samples. V gene TRBV4-3 combines with J gene TRBJ1-1, with D unclear. The DNA for the CDR3 is TGCGCCAGCAGCCACACCTTTTCTGGGGTGAACACTGAAGCTTTCTTT. This translates into CASSHTFSGVNTEAFF.